The 27 T cell receptor beta chains given below trace back to one sample, sequenced in a study of blood T cells in healthy people across ages. Combining a sample-barcoded 5' primer with a J-beta primer mix, a second PCR ran for roughly 6 to 11 cycles. TCRdb re-called the 5' RACE reads through MiXCR, storing one row per CDR3 protein. The table has about 580,000 distinct CDR3 sequences, roughly 43% seen once. The sequencing sample was made of blood. The receptors come from a man at least 80 years old in good health.

The chain couples TRBV7-2 to TRBJ2-7, with TRBD1 identical over 7 bases. CDR1 and CDR2 from the germline V gene are SGHTA and FQGNSA. CDR3 length equals 14 residues. Unmatched junction bases numbered 8, after V lost 3 bases and J lost 6 bases. In nucleotides, the CDR3 is TGTGCCAGCAGCTTCGACAGGGAATCTGCCGAGCAGTACTTC. This gives the protein CASSFDRESAEQYF.

The V gene is TRBV12-3 or TRBV12-4, the J gene TRBJ2-1; the match to TRBD2 covers 10 bases. V lost 3 bases to trimming and J lost 0 bases; unmatched junction nucleotides: 14. The CDR3 loop spans 20 amino acids. The CDR3 region is CASSFQGGLAEPSSYNEQFF. As DNA, the CDR3 is TGTGCCAGCAGTTTCCAGGGTGGACTAGCGGAGCCTAGCTCCTACAATGAGCAGTTCTTC.

A few counts support this clonotype. The rearrangement joins TRBV12-5 to TRBJ2-1; 7 positions match TRBD1. V shed 0 bases, J shed 8 bases, and the junction held 7 bases outside the gene matches. CDR1 is LGHNT and CDR2 is FRNRAP in the germline V gene. The CDR3 covers 15 residues. The CDR3 loop is CASGLVSTGMYEQFF. Here the CDR3 DNA reads TGTGCTAGTGGTTTGGTCTCGACAGGGATGTATGAGCAGTTCTTC.

This chain connects TRBV11-1 to TRBJ2-7; D unclear. The DNA end is a closer match to TRBJ2-5, so the J assignment may be wrong. The germline CDR1 and CDR2 sequences are SGHAT and FQDESV (reference sequence). The CDR3 has 17 residues. The CDR3 DNA reads as TGTGCCAGCAGCTTAGAGTCTGGGCAGAGTTTGGGAGAGACCCAGTACTTC. It codes for CASSLESGQSLGETQYF.

This clonotype was counted once. This chain uses TRBV9 with TRBJ2-1; TRBD2 matches at 10 bases. The CDR3 contains 15 residues. Looked up from germline, CDR1 is SGDLS and CDR2 is YYNGEE. Unmatched junction bases numbered 7, after V lost 4 bases and J lost 6 bases. CDR3 nucleotides: TGTGCCAGCAGCCAGGGGGTAGCGGGAGGCAATGAGCAGTTCTTC. Protein product: CASSQGVAGGNEQFF.

The genes are TRBV6-2 or TRBV6-3 and TRBJ2-1; 11 nucleotides align to TRBD2. The V gene end was trimmed by 5 bases and the J gene end by 9 bases; junction bases not matched to a gene: 9. This CDR3 is built from 15 residues. The germline V gene encodes CDR1 MNHEY and CDR2 SVGEGT. CDR3 sequence: CASSRLAGGVSEQFF. In DNA, the CDR3 is TGTGCCAGCAGTCGCCTAGCGGGGGGAGTCAGTGAGCAGTTCTTC.

V usage is TRBV18 and J usage is TRBJ2-3; unclear D gene. Germline lookup yields CDR1 KGHSH and CDR2 LQKENI. The CDR3 totals 14 residues. Trimming left V 4 bases short and J 2 bases short, with 10 bases between. DNA of the CDR3: TGTGCCAGCTCACTGATACAAACCACAGATACGCAGTATTTT. This encodes CASSLIQTTDTQYF.

This clonotype was counted ten times or more. The gene calls are TRBV7-2 and TRBJ1-2, with D uncertain. From germline, CDR1 is SGHTA and CDR2 FQGNSA. The length of the CDR3 is 14 residues. V shed 4 bases and J shed 4 bases, with 13 bases lying between them. The CDR3 coding sequence is TGTGCCAGCAGCTCGATCGACGACTTCTATGGCTACACCTTC. It translates to CASSSIDDFYGYTF.

This clonotype was detected once. The gene calls are TRBV7-3 and TRBJ2-6, with 10 bases identical to TRBD1. In germline, CDR1 is SGHTA, CDR2 FQGTGA. The junction had 9 bases not matched to a gene; V was cut back by 4 bases and J by 0 bases. This CDR3 is 19 amino acids long. In DNA form, the CDR3 reads TGTGCCAGCAGCTCTCCTCCGGGACAGGGGAACTCTGGGGCCAACGTCCTGACTTTC. It codes for CASSSPPGQGNSGANVLTF.

This clonotype was seen more than once but under ten times. V is TRBV7-2 and J is TRBJ2-7; 11 nucleotides match TRBD1. CDR1 is SGHTA, CDR2 FQGNSA, per germline. The CDR3 is 16 amino acids. Losses at the gene ends were 5 bases for V and 2 bases for J; bases not matched to a gene: 8. CDR3 coding DNA: TGTGCCAGCAGCGTAGGGGGGGGACAGGGGGCCTACGAGCAGTACTTC. This sequence encodes CASSVGGGQGAYEQYF.

This clonotype was seen many times. V is TRBV15 and J is TRBJ2-6; 8 bases are shared with TRBD1. There are 17 residues in the CDR3. The junction had 5 bases not matched to a gene; V was cut back by 4 bases and J by 0 bases. CDR1 and CDR2 from the germline V gene are LNHNV and YYDKDF (reference sequence). CDR3 nucleotide sequence: TGTGCCACCAGCACGGGACAGGCGTACTCTGGGGCCAACGTCCTGACTTTC. Translation gives CATSTGQAYSGANVLTF.

This chain joins TRBV12-3 or TRBV12-4 and TRBJ2-1; 7 bases match TRBD1. V lost 7 bases to trimming and J lost 0 bases; unmatched junction nucleotides: 6. CDR3 length: 15 residues. CDR3 sequence reads: CASNLQGSSYNEQFF. For the CDR3, the DNA is TGTGCCAGCAATCTACAGGGGAGCTCCTACAATGAGCAGTTCTTC.

The chain employs TRBV5-6 and TRBJ2-7, with D perhaps TRBD1 (6 bases). In germline, CDR1 is SGHDT, CDR2 YYEEEE. This CDR3 has 13 amino acids. Between the trimmed V and J ends, which lost 5 bases and 2 bases, there was a span of 11 bases. The CDR3 region has the DNA TGTGCCAGCAGTGTACAGGGCGCCTACGAGCAGTACTTC. Translation: CASSVQGAYEQYF.

This clonotype was counted only a few times. The chain employs TRBV25-1 and TRBJ2-3; 12 positions match TRBD2. The germline CDR1 and CDR2 sequences are MGHDK and SYGVNS. The CDR3 is 17 amino acids. Unmatched junction bases numbered 7, after V lost 5 bases and J lost 1 base. The DNA for the CDR3 is TGTGCCAGCAGTCCTCTAGCGGGGGGGCTGGGCACAGATACGCAGTATTTT. Translation: CASSPLAGGLGTDTQYF.

About this clonotype itself: A junction boundary mismatches the germline segment, possibly from a read error. The J gene is TRBJ1-5, the V gene TRBV20-1, with unresolved D. The CDR3 has 14 amino acids. Germline V gene sequence: CDR1 DFQATT, CDR2 SNEGSKA (reference sequence). CDR3: CSARVGSKNQPRHF. The CDR3 nucleotides are TGCAGTGCTAGAGTCGGCAGCAAGAATCAGCCCCGGCATTTT.

V is TRBV20-1 and J is TRBJ2-5; 8 bases map to TRBD1. Germline CDR1 DFQATT, CDR2 SNEGSKA (reference sequence). CDR3 length: 13 amino acids. V lost 6 bases and J lost 2; bases outside the gene matches: 5. CDR3 sequence reads: CSATNRGQETQYF. CDR3 DNA sequence: TGCAGTGCGACTAACAGGGGGCAAGAGACCCAGTACTTC.

CDR3 coding DNA: TGTGCCAGCAGCCAAGAAGCCGTCGGGACAGGGTACAATGAGCAGTTCTTC. This gives the protein CASSQEAVGTGYNEQFF. The rearrangement uses TRBV4-2 and TRBJ2-1; 9 bases agree with TRBD1. The germline V gene encodes CDR1 LGHNA and CDR2 YNFKEQ. CDR3 length: 17 residues. V gave up 0 bases and J gave up 4 bases; unmatched junction bases: 7.

The V gene is TRBV6-6, the J gene TRBJ2-7; D uncertain. Germline assignment: CDR1 MNHNY and CDR2 SVGAGI (reference sequence). Deletions cut 0 bases from V and 5 bases from J, with 11 bases between. The CDR3 totals 14 residues. CDR3 DNA sequence: TGTGCCAGCAGTTACTCGATCTGGCAAGACGAGCAGTACTTC. It yields the protein CASSYSIWQDEQYF.

The J gene is TRBJ2-3, the V gene TRBV7-9; D might be TRBD2 (5 bases). The germline V gene has CDR1 SEHNR and CDR2 FQNEAQ (reference sequence). V dropped 5 bases and J dropped 3 bases, with 15 bases sitting between them. The CDR3 is 15 amino acids. CDR3 DNA: TGTGCCAGCAGCGGCACGGGGATGGGAACAGATACGCAGTATTTT. Its protein product is CASSGTGMGTDTQYF.

This clonotype was recorded at least ten times. This may be a read error, as it is one base from a much larger clone. This chain joins TRBV6-6 and TRBJ2-1, with 7 bases fitting TRBD2. The last part of the DNA fits TRBJ2-7 better; the J call may be wrong. CDR3 length equals 14 residues. CDR1 is MNHNY, CDR2 SVGAGI, per germline (reference sequence). The CDR3 spells CASKVAGLYNEQYF. In DNA, the CDR3 is TGTGCCAGCAAGGTAGCGGGCCTCTACAATGAGCAGTACTTC.

The table lists this clonotype with a few counts. This chain links TRBV3-1 with TRBJ1-1; D not certain. This CDR3 spans 16 amino acids. Looked up from germline, CDR1 is LGHDT and CDR2 is YNNKEL (reference sequence). The germline V and J ends were trimmed by 2 bases and 4 bases, with 17 bases remaining between them. DNA for the CDR3: TGTGCCAGCAGCCAATACGGAGGCAGGTGGGGCACTGAAGCTTTCTTT. It yields the protein CASSQYGGRWGTEAFF. Using reference TRBV3-1 and TRBJ1-1 for the parts outside the CDR3, the full variable domain is DTAVSQTPKYLVTQMGNDKSIKCEQNLGHDTMYWYKQDSKKFLKIMFSYNNKELIINETVPNRFSPKSPDKAHLNLHINSLELGDSAVYFCASSQYGGRWGTEAFFGQGTRLTVV.

The V call is TRBV6-2 or TRBV6-3, the J call TRBJ1-5; D uncertain. Germline V gene data show CDR1 as MNHEY and CDR2 as SVGEGT. V lost 2 bases and J lost 4, with 15 bases in between. The CDR3 is 16 amino acids. CDR3 amino acids: CASSYPLQTGNQPQHF. The CDR3 coding sequence is TGTGCCAGCAGTTACCCCCTCCAGACGGGGAATCAGCCCCAGCATTTT.

The chain carries TRBV6-6 and TRBJ1-1; TRBD1 is a possible D gene (6 bases). Germline V gene data show CDR1 as MNHNY and CDR2 as SVGAGI (reference sequence). V was trimmed by 4 bases and J by 4 bases, leaving 19 bases between them. The CDR3 sequence is 16 residues long. The CDR3 loop is CASSWDTQGIGTEAFF. CDR3 DNA sequence: TGTGCCAGCAGTTGGGACACACAGGGTATCGGCACTGAAGCTTTCTTT.

The J gene is TRBJ1-2, the V gene TRBV27; D perhaps matches TRBD1 (5 bases). The CDR3 sequence is 14 residues long. Trimming cost V 0 bases and J 6 bases, with 11 bases left between them. The germline V gene has CDR1 MNHEY and CDR2 SMNVEV (reference sequence). The CDR3 here is CASSLSVGADGYTF. The DNA for the CDR3 is TGTGCCAGCAGTTTATCGGTAGGGGCTGATGGCTACACCTTC.

This clonotype was seen only a few times. The chain combines TRBV29-1 with TRBJ2-1, with 10 bases lining up with TRBD1. V lost 6 bases and J lost 3; bases outside the gene matches: 8. The CDR3 spans 15 residues. Germline assignment: CDR1 SQVTM and CDR2 ANQGSEA. The CDR3 loop reads CSVARQGASYNEQFF. CDR3 in DNA: TGCAGCGTGGCGCGACAGGGGGCTAGCTACAATGAGCAGTTCTTC.

The chain has TRBV4-3 and TRBJ2-4; D might be TRBD2 (5 bases). The germline CDR1 and CDR2 sequences are LGHNA and YSLEER. CDR3 length equals 14 residues. V was clipped by 3 bases and J by 8 bases, with 14 bases between them. The CDR3 DNA is TGCGCCAGCAGCCAGCGAGGGTTGGGAGACATTCAGTACTTC. It is translated as CASSQRGLGDIQYF.

This chain links TRBV6-6 with TRBJ2-3; possible D gene TRBD2, 6 bases. Trimming cost V 5 bases and J 9 bases, with 24 bases left between them. Germline-derived CDR1 and CDR2 are MNHNY and SVGAGI (reference sequence). This CDR3 contains 16 residues. The CDR3 loop reads CASSQSPRGRPGTQYF. CDR3 nucleotide sequence: TGTGCCAGCAGTCAATCTCCCCGGGGGAGGCCTGGCACGCAGTATTTT.